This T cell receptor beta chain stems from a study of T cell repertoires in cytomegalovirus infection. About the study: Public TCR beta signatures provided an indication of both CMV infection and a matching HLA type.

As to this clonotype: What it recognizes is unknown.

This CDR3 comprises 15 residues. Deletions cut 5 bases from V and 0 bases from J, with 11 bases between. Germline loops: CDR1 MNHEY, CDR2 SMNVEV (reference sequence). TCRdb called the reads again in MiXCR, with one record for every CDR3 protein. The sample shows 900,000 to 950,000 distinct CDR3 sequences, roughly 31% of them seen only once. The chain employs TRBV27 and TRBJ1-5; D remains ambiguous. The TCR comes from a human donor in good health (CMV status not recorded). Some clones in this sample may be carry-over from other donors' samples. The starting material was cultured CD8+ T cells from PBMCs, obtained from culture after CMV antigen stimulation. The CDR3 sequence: CASSPLPGSNQPQHF. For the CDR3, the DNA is TGTGCCAGCAGTCCCCTACCGGGTAGCAATCAGCCCCAGCATTTT.